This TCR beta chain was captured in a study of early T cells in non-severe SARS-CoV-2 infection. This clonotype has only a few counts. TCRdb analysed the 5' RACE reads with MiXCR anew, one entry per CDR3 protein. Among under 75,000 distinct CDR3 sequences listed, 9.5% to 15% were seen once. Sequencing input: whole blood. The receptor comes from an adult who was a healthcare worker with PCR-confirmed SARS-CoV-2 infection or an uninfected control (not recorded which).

This CDR3 is CASSPGHRNMNTEAFF. CDR3 sequence (DNA): TGCGCCAGCAGCCCAGGACACCGAAATATGAACACTGAAGCTTTCTTT. The chain carries TRBV5-1 and TRBJ1-1, with a tentative D call TRBD1 (5 bases). V lost 4 bases to trimming and J lost 0 bases, with 16 bases between them. Germline assignment: CDR1 SGHRS and CDR2 YFSETQ. This CDR3 is built from 16 residues.